This T cell receptor beta chain was captured in a study of blood T cell repertoires in COVID-19. The study recruited people aged 18 to 89 years across about 25 US areas. Clinical history as reported by participants underpinned cohort assignment. Germline V lookup: CDR1 MNHEY, CDR2 SVGAGI. The V gene end was trimmed by 4 bases and the J gene end by 6 bases; junction bases not matched to a gene: 6. CDR3 length: 15 residues. This table comes from immunoSEQ multiplex PCR, and its TCRdb copy is limited to in-frame clones, with some not included. The sample lists 170,000 or so clones; 88% were seen once. Sequenced sample: PBMCs or T cells enriched from blood (not recorded which). This rearrangement joins TRBV6-5 to TRBJ2-1; the match to TRBD2 covers 10 bases. This receptor was obtained from a young woman who had recovered from COVID-19. The CDR3 loop reads CASSSGTSAFNEQFF. CDR3 nucleotides: TGTGCCAGCAGTTCCGGGACTAGCGCATTCAATGAGCAGTTCTTC.